This is a list of T cell receptor beta chains from one sample in a study of shared clonotypes between healthy human individuals. Measured with immunoSEQ multiplex PCR; TCRdb has only the in-frame clones, and not every one. Among hundreds of thousands of clones listed, approximately 96% were seen once. Specimen: naive CD8+ T cells sorted from blood. The receptors come from a woman under 40 in good health. CDR3s include the opening cysteine and the closing phenylalanine or tryptophan.

v_call cdr3_aa
TRBV5-6 CASSHGTDTQYF
TRBV30 CAWSGSAEQYF
TRBV2 CASLRTYDTDTQYF
TRBV19 CASSAGTGGYEQYF
TRBV14 CASSQETGPGANVLTF
TRBV2 CASSPVTGGSIYGYTF
TRBV27 CASSPLGGSYEQYF
TRBV6-5 CASRTGGDTQYF
TRBV5-1 CASSLGAGRYEQYF
TRBV29-1 CSVERGQVTYNEQFF
TRBV19 CASREGQASSYEQYF
TRBV9 CASSVGLEGPQETQYF
TRBV29-1 CSVEDKNPSPDTDTQYF
TRBV12-2 CASRLAQGWEGEYEQYF
TRBV7-3 CASSFMKNTEAFF
TRBV5-6 CASSYDRDEQYF
TRBV4-1 CASSQDQYDTQYF
TRBV5-1 CASSPTSVEDNEQFF
TRBV7-9 CASSPGAVGAFF
TRBV15 CATSSPSGTIQTQYF
TRBV5-6 CASSQMTVSYEQYF
TRBV7-9 CASSPSGQTGYTF
TRBV9 CASSARTTGGTGANVLTF
TRBV28 CAASRPAELAKNIQYF
TRBV28 CASSFTGGSTEAFF
TRBV21-1 CASTLVLLFGELFF
TRBV7-9 CASSSREGRVNEQFF
TRBV28 CASSRTGSQPQHF
TRBV4-1 CASSQGLGASQPQHF
TRBV27 CASSLSPNQPQHF
TRBV27 CASSALQGETEAFF
TRBV29-1 CSVDALTGFVETQYF
TRBV28 CASSFEAGVSYEQYF
TRBV5-4 CASASGRWQFF
TRBV4-1 CASSQGRRQGDEQYF
TRBV7-9 CASSLPASGRVTGREQYF
TRBV14 CASRKGETQYF
TRBV19 CASNKREVAGELFF
TRBV5-6 CASSLPSRNEQFF
TRBV9 CASSVTSGANVLTF
TRBV2 CASSGGAGAGDTQYF
TRBV13 CASSPGLLPHNEQFF